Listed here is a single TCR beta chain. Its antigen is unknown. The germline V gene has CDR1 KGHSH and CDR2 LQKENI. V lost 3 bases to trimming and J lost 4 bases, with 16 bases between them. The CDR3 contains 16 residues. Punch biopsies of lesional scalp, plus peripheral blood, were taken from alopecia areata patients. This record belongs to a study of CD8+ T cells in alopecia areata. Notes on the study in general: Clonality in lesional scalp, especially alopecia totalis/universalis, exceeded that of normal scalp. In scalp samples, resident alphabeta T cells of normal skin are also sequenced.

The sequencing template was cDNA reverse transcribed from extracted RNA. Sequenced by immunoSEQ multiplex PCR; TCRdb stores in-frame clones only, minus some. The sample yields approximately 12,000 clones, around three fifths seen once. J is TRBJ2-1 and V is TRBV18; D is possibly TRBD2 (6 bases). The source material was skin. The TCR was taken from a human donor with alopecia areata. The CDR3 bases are TGTGCCAGCTCACCTTGGGGCGGGGATCTATACAATGAGCAGTTCTTC. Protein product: CASSPWGGDLYNEQFF.